Listed below are T cell receptor beta chains from one sample, sequenced in a study of cytomegalovirus exposure and HLA in healthy donors. This table comes from immunoSEQ multiplex PCR, and its TCRdb copy is limited to in-frame clones, with some not included. The sample lists 150,000 to 200,000 clones, about 76% seen once, with about 1.4% in the top ten. The sample comprised PBMCs. The receptors come from a woman aged 50 to 60 in good health and CMV-seronegative. CDR3s include the opening cysteine and the closing phenylalanine or tryptophan. A D gene is named only where the DNA matches it firmly. The size field is filled for only some rows; it gives once, few, many or a size class.

NA,TRBV19,TRBJ1-1,TRBD1,CASMNRGNTEAFF,TGTGCCAGTATGAACAGGGGGAACACTGAAGCTTTCTTT
NA,TRBV2,TRBJ1-4,NA,CASSGRGGEKLFF,TGTGCCAGCAGTGGTAGGGGAGGCGAAAAACTGTTTTTT
NA,TRBV4-1,TRBJ2-7,NA,CASSQVGVPYEQYF,TGCGCCAGCAGCCAAGTGGGCGTTCCTTACGAGCAGTACTTC
NA,TRBV18,TRBJ2-3,NA,CASSSSISGTDTQYF,TGTGCCAGCTCATCCTCAATAAGCGGCACAGATACGCAGTATTTT
NA,TRBV19,TRBJ2-1,TRBD2,CASSSLAKSYNEQFF,TGTGCCAGTAGCTCACTAGCGAAGTCCTACAATGAGCAGTTCTTC
NA,TRBV9,TRBJ1-2,NA,CASSARPGLSGGDGYTF,TGTGCCAGCAGCGCAAGGCCTGGACTTTCCGGGGGGGATGGCTACACCTTC
few,TRBV5-1,TRBJ1-1,NA,CASSLGLGNTEAFF,TGCGCCAGCAGCTTGGGACTGGGGAACACTGAAGCTTTCTTT
NA,TRBV15,TRBJ2-3,TRBD2,CATSTGGGIFTDTQYF,TGTGCCACCAGCACGGGCGGGGGGATCTTCACAGATACGCAGTATTTT
NA,TRBV6-6,TRBJ1-5,NA,CASRLARGSGQPQHF,TGTGCCAGCAGACTAGCCCGGGGGTCAGGACAGCCCCAGCATTTT
NA,TRBV6-5,TRBJ1-3,TRBD1,CASSQDRGAGNTIYF,TGTGCCAGCAGCCAGGACAGGGGGGCTGGAAACACCATATATTTT
NA,TRBV5-4,TRBJ1-2,TRBD1,CASIRDRVDGYTF,TGTGCCAGCATCAGGGACAGGGTGGATGGCTACACCTTC
NA,TRBV11-3,TRBJ1-2,NA,CASRETGYFQGNYGYTF,TGTGCCAGCAGAGAAACAGGGTATTTCCAAGGGAACTATGGCTACACCTTC
NA,TRBV6-1,TRBJ1-2,NA,CASSEAPLAGNYYGYTF,TGTGCCAGCAGTGAAGCCCCACTGGCAGGGAACTACTATGGCTACACCTTC
few,TRBV5-1,TRBJ1-2,NA,CASSSNGGGGGYTF,TGCGCCAGCAGCTCCAATGGTGGCGGGGGTGGCTACACCTTC
NA,TRBV6-5,TRBJ1-1,NA,CASSYSPRAETEAFF,TGTGCCAGCAGTTACTCCCCCAGGGCCGAGACTGAAGCTTTCTTT
NA,TRBV7-2,TRBJ2-7,NA,CASSLRASPVYEQYF,TGTGCCAGCAGCTTACGGGCTAGCCCAGTATACGAGCAGTACTTC
NA,TRBV7-2,TRBJ2-1,TRBD2,CASSLGGTSSYNEQFF,TGTGCCAGCAGCCTAGGTGGGACTAGCTCCTACAATGAGCAGTTCTTC
NA,TRBV7-2,TRBJ1-1,NA,CASSLGGPEVRGFF,TGTGCCAGCAGCTTAGGTGGCCCAGAAGTTCGGGGTTTCTTT
once,TRBV7-3,TRBJ1-4,NA,CASSSRHLFHEKLFF,TGTGCCAGCAGCTCCCGACACCTATTCCATGAAAAACTGTTTTTT
NA,TRBV28,TRBJ1-1,TRBD1,CASIQGARPEAFF,TGTGCCAGCATCCAGGGGGCCAGGCCTGAAGCTTTCTTT
NA,TRBV5-6,TRBJ2-7,TRBD1,CASSFRFLGGQGPYEQYF,TGTGCCAGCAGCTTTAGGTTTTTGGGGGGACAGGGCCCCTACGAGCAATACTTC
NA,TRBV2,TRBJ2-1,TRBD2,CASSESLAGGFNEQFF,TGTGCCAGCAGTGAGTCACTAGCGGGAGGGTTCAATGAGCAGTTCTTC
NA,TRBV2,TRBJ1-2,TRBD1,CASTRTGPNYGYTF,TGTGCCAGCACTCGGACAGGACCTAACTATGGCTACACCTTC
NA,TRBV4-3,TRBJ2-2,TRBD2,CASSQEVALAGGRNTGELFF,TGCGCCAGCAGCCAAGAAGTGGCACTAGCGGGGGGCCGGAACACCGGGGAGCTGTTTTTT
NA,TRBV28,TRBJ1-5,NA,CASELTGEPQHF,TGTGCCAGTGAATTGACGGGGGAGCCCCAGCATTTT
NA,TRBV11-2,TRBJ1-5,TRBD1,CASSSTGDNQPQHF,TGTGCCAGCAGTTCAACAGGGGACAATCAGCCCCAGCATTTT
NA,TRBV11-2,TRBJ2-7,TRBD1,CASSSPRDRGRYYEQYF,TGTGCCAGCAGCTCCCCCCGGGACAGGGGCAGATACTACGAGCAGTACTTC
NA,TRBV4-3,TRBJ2-7,NA,CASSQGYAEEQYF,TGCGCCAGCAGCCAAGGGTATGCGGAAGAGCAGTACTTC
NA,TRBV9,TRBJ2-1,TRBD1,CASSVEGTGVYNEQFF,TGTGCCAGCAGCGTAGAAGGGACAGGGGTCTACAATGAGCAGTTCTTC
NA,TRBV6-5,TRBJ1-4,NA,CASRPGIIIGEKLFF,TGTGCCAGCAGGCCAGGAATTATCATTGGGGAAAAACTGTTTTTT
NA,TRBV6-5,TRBJ2-2,TRBD1,CASSSDRGSTGELFF,TGTGCCAGCAGTTCGGACAGGGGTAGTACCGGGGAGCTGTTTTTT
NA,TRBV2,TRBJ1-5,NA,CASSDNGNQPQHF,TGTGCCAGCAGTGATAACGGGAATCAGCCCCAGCATTTT
NA,TRBV7-2,TRBJ2-7,TRBD2,CASSLGGLGRIEQYF,TGTGCCAGCAGCCTCGGGGGACTAGGAAGAATCGAGCAGTACTTC
NA,TRBV5-4,TRBJ1-3,NA,CASSLGQAGNTIYF,TGTGCCAGCAGCTTGGGGCAGGCTGGAAACACCATATATTTT
NA,TRBV19,TRBJ2-3,NA,CASSKQGKDTQYF,TGTGCCAGTAGCAAGCAGGGGAAAGATACGCAGTATTTT
NA,TRBV7-9,TRBJ1-1,NA,CASSHGQNTEAFF,TGTGCCAGCAGCCACGGACAGAACACTGAAGCTTTCTTT
NA,TRBV23-1,TRBJ2-5,NA,CASSQQGRETQYF,TGCGCCAGCAGTCAACAGGGCCGGGAGACCCAGTACTTC
NA,TRBV29-1,TRBJ1-2,TRBD1,CSVETDRGRANGYTF,TGCAGCGTTGAAACCGACAGGGGGCGGGCTAATGGCTACACCTTC
NA,TRBV9,TRBJ2-3,NA,CASSRLGAGALTDTQYF,TGTGCCAGCAGCCGTTTAGGGGCGGGGGCCTTAACAGATACGCAGTATTTT
NA,TRBV20-1,TRBJ2-1,NA,CSASHRVEQFF,TGCAGTGCTAGCCACAGGGTTGAGCAGTTCTTC
NA,TRBV5-4,TRBJ2-5,TRBD1,CASSRDRGGTQYF,TGTGCCAGCAGCCGGGACAGGGGGGGGACCCAGTACTTC
NA,TRBV2,TRBJ2-7,TRBD1,CASSAQGTDYEQYF,TGTGCCAGCAGTGCACAGGGGACCGACTACGAGCAGTACTTC
once,TRBV7-2,TRBJ2-1,NA,CASSTSPRGGQGRQFF,TGTGCCAGCAGCACTTCCCCACGGGGGGGACAGGGACGGCAGTTCTTC
NA,TRBV2,TRBJ2-2,NA,CASSYSSNTGELFF,TGTGCCAGCAGCTACAGTTCGAACACCGGGGAGCTGTTTTTT
once,TRBV9,TRBJ1-3,NA,CASSNRGVQTNTIYF,TGTGCCAGCAGCAACCGGGGGGTGCAGACGAACACCATATATTTT